What follows are 28 T cell receptor beta chains derived from one specimen sequenced in a study of immune evolution from preneoplasia to lung adenocarcinoma. The protocol was immunoSEQ multiplex PCR, while the TCRdb copy is restricted to in-frame clones and leaves out a portion. The table has 9,500 to 10,000 clones, roughly three quarters seen once. Material for sequencing was FFPE lung adenocarcinoma in situ tissue. All receptors come from a person at least 80 years old with lung adenocarcinoma.

This clone was detected once. J is TRBJ1-2 and V is TRBV20-1; possible D gene TRBD1, 6 bases. The CDR3 loop spans 11 amino acids. V lost 5 bases, J lost 7 bases, and 11 bases lay in between. Per the germline V gene, CDR1 is DFQATT and CDR2 is SNEGSKA (reference sequence). CDR3 region: CSASRGLGYTF. In DNA form, the CDR3 reads TGCAGTGCTTCCCGGGGGCTTGGCTACACCTTC.

Worth noting for this clone: Other DNA variants within this sample encode the same CDR3. The V and J genes are TRBV28 and TRBJ1-1, with 8 bases identical to TRBD1. Germline V gives CDR1 MDHEN, CDR2 SYDVKM. With V trimmed by 6 bases and J by 7 bases, 7 bases remained unmatched. The CDR3 runs to 13 residues. The CDR3 loop reads CASSPRGQVEAFF. Here the CDR3 DNA reads TGTGCCAGCAGCCCCAGGGGGCAGGTTGAAGCTTTCTTT.

The gene calls are TRBV29-1 and TRBJ1-1; perhaps TRBD1 as D (5 bases). This CDR3 comprises 13 residues. The germline V gene encodes CDR1 SQVTM and CDR2 ANQGSEA. The V end was cut by 1 base, the J end by 4 bases, with 10 bases between. The CDR3 sequence is CSVEGQGGTEAFF. In DNA form, the CDR3 reads TGCAGCGTTGAAGGTCAGGGCGGCACTGAAGCTTTCTTT.

The gene calls are TRBV7-9 and TRBJ1-6; D is possibly TRBD1 (5 bases). Germline V gene data show CDR1 as SEHNR and CDR2 as FQNEAQ (reference sequence). V was cut by 0 bases and J by 6 bases, with 12 bases left in between. CDR3 length: 16 amino acids. This chain's CDR3 is CASSLAQAGFNSPLHF. The DNA of the CDR3 is TGTGCCAGCAGCTTAGCGCAGGCAGGGTTTAATTCACCCCTCCACTTT.

The V gene is TRBV4-1, the J gene TRBJ2-7; D ambiguous. V lost 1 base, J lost 2 bases, and 12 bases lay in between. The germline V gene has CDR1 MGHRA and CDR2 YSYEKL. The CDR3 totals 15 residues. The CDR3: CASSQVPSDAYEQYF. The CDR3, as DNA: TGCGCCAGCAGCCAAGTACCCTCAGATGCCTACGAGCAGTACTTC.

This chain uses TRBV11-3 with TRBJ2-7; tentatively, D is TRBD1 or TRBD2 (6 bases each). The V gene lost 6 bases and the J gene lost 0 bases, with 12 bases spanning the gap. Germline V gene lookup returns CDR1 SGHNT and CDR2 YENEEA. The CDR3 runs 14 residues. CDR3 bases: TGTGCCAGCAGGGACGGGGGCCGCTCCTACGAGCAGTACTTC. This translates into CASRDGGRSYEQYF.

The chain has TRBV28 and TRBJ1-5, with a weak D call TRBD1 (6 bases). V lost 7 bases, J lost 0 bases, and 22 bases lay in between. The CDR3 is 18 residues long. Germline CDR1 and CDR2: MDHEN and SYDVKM. The DNA for the CDR3 is TGTGCCAGCACCCCGAGCGGGACATATGTTTATAGCAATCAGCCCCAGCATTTT. It specifies CASTPSGTYVYSNQPQHF.

This sequence joins TRBV4-3 and TRBJ1-5; D not certain. Germline loops: CDR1 LGHNA, CDR2 YSLEER. Trimming removed 4 bases at V and 1 base at J, with 11 bases between. The CDR3 contains 15 residues. Written as DNA, the CDR3 is TGCGCCAGCAGCCTCAAACTGGACAGCAATCAGCCCCAGCATTTT. Translating it yields CASSLKLDSNQPQHF.

About this clone itself: The sample holds other DNA sequences that translate to the same CDR3. The J gene is TRBJ1-2, the V gene TRBV7-9, with unresolved D. Trimming left V 1 base short and J 6 bases short, with 6 bases between. The CDR3 has 12 amino acids. Germline V CDR1 and CDR2: SEHNR, FQNEAQ (reference sequence). CDR3 in DNA: TGTGCCAGCAGCTTAGGTGGGAATGGCTACACCTTC. This encodes CASSLGGNGYTF.

The chain couples TRBV5-4 to TRBJ2-7; no clear D. Deletions cut 4 bases from V and 0 bases from J, with 14 bases between. The CDR3 consists of 15 residues. Germline assignment: CDR1 SGHNT and CDR2 YYREEE (reference sequence). The DNA for the CDR3 is TGTGCCAGCAGCATAGGGTTAGGGAACTCCTACGAGCAGTACTTC. Translated, it gives CASSIGLGNSYEQYF. Variable domain in full (rest from reference TRBV5-4 and TRBJ2-7): ETGVTQSPTHLIKTRGQQVTLRCSSQSGHNTVSWYQQALGQGPQFIFQYYREEENGRGNFPPRFSGLQFPNYSSELNVNALELDDSALYLCASSIGLGNSYEQYFGPGTRLTVT.

The chain has TRBV2 and TRBJ1-4; 7 bases align to TRBD1. The CDR3 length is 15 residues. The germline CDR1 and CDR2 sequences are SNHLY and FYNNEI. V shed 4 bases, J shed 3 bases, and the junction held 5 bases outside the gene matches. Here the CDR3 DNA reads TGTGCCAGCAGTGCACAGACAGGGCCTAATGAAAAACTGTTTTTT. Amino acid sequence: CASSAQTGPNEKLFF.

V gene TRBV10-3 combines with J gene TRBJ2-7, with TRBD2 as a possible D gene (6 bases). Germline values: CDR1 ENHRY, CDR2 SYGVKD. Trimming removed 4 bases at V and 6 bases at J, with 13 bases between. CDR3 length: 13 amino acids. The CDR3 bases are TGTGCCATCAGTGGACTAGGAGAGGGCGAGCAGTACTTC. Its translation is CAISGLGEGEQYF.

A note on this clone: Other DNA sequences in this specimen translate into the identical CDR3. The V and J genes are TRBV6-5 and TRBJ1-2; D unclear. This CDR3 is 12 amino acids long. Trimming removed 0 bases at V and 5 bases at J, with 4 bases between. CDR1 is MNHEY and CDR2 is SVGAGI in the germline V gene. Written as DNA, the CDR3 is TGTGCCAGCAGTTACTCCGGGTATGGCTACACCTTC. Its translation: CASSYSGYGYTF.

This clone was counted a few times. This rearrangement joins TRBV2 to TRBJ1-4; a weak D match, TRBD1 (5 bases). V lost 3 bases, J lost 6 bases, and 11 bases lay in between. This CDR3 is built from 14 residues. Germline values: CDR1 SNHLY, CDR2 FYNNEI. The CDR3 here is CASSDDRRDEKLFF. In DNA form, the CDR3 reads TGTGCCAGCAGTGATGACAGAAGAGATGAAAAACTGTTTTTT.

The chain recombines TRBV11-3 with TRBJ2-7; TRBD2 might be the D (6 bases). The CDR3 runs 12 residues. Trimming took 1 base from V and 9 from J, leaving 10 bases between them. Looked up from germline, CDR1 is SGHNT and CDR2 is YENEEA. The CDR3 bases are TGTGCCAGCAGCTTAGTCCCGGAGGGGCAGTACTTC. This encodes CASSLVPEGQYF.

This chain connects TRBV6-5 to TRBJ2-5, with D possibly matching TRBD1 (6 bases). This CDR3 is 16 amino acids long. Germline CDR1 is MNHEY and CDR2 is SVGAGI. V lost 0 bases and J 0 bases, leaving 11 bases between the germline ends. The CDR3 reads CASSYSGQGYQETQYF. The CDR3, as DNA: TGTGCCAGCAGTTACTCCGGGCAGGGGTACCAAGAGACCCAGTACTTC.

The count of this clone is one. The chain uses TRBV14 and TRBJ1-4, with D possibly matching TRBD1 (5 bases). Germline V gene data show CDR1 as SGHDN and CDR2 as FVKESK. The V and J ends lost 5 bases and 11 bases respectively, with 12 bases between them. The CDR3 totals 12 residues. In DNA form, the CDR3 reads TGTGCCAGCAGCGGTCCGGGGCCCAAACTGTTTTTT. This translates into CASSGPGPKLFF.

The chain employs TRBV4-3 and TRBJ2-1; TRBD2 matches 9 bases. Germline V gene lookup returns CDR1 LGHNA and CDR2 YSLEER. The CDR3 covers 18 residues. V shed 0 bases, J shed 4 bases, and the junction held 10 bases outside the gene matches. In DNA, the CDR3 is TGCGCCAGCAGCCAAGATCGGGGGCGGGGGGGCCGTTACAATGAGCAGTTCTTC. Amino acid sequence: CASSQDRGRGGRYNEQFF.

The CDR3 DNA sequence: TGTGCCAGCAGTACCACAGGGGGCATTGGCTACACCTTC. Its protein is CASSTTGGIGYTF. This chain links TRBV28 with TRBJ1-2; TRBD1 matches at 9 bases. V shed 5 bases, J shed 7 bases, and the junction held 5 bases outside the gene matches. The CDR3 is 13 residues long. Looked up from germline, CDR1 is MDHEN and CDR2 is SYDVKM.

V and J are TRBV15 and TRBJ2-2, with a possible D match to TRBD1 (6 bases). Germline CDR1 LNHNV, CDR2 YYDKDF (reference sequence). The CDR3 is 15 amino acids. Trimming pared 5 bases from V and 3 bases from J, leaving 13 bases between. The CDR3 region is CATSVRAGDTGELFF. The CDR3 DNA is TGTGCCACCAGCGTTCGCGCAGGGGACACCGGGGAGCTGTTTTTT.

The chain joins TRBV7-2 to TRBJ2-5, with D unresolved. Trimming pared 5 bases from V and 4 bases from J, leaving 11 bases between. Germline CDR1 SGHTA, CDR2 FQGNSA. The CDR3 covers 13 residues. For the CDR3, the DNA is TGTGCCAGCAGCCGTTCAGCGAGAGAGACCCAGTACTTC. Encoded protein: CASSRSARETQYF.

This chain connects TRBV6-6 to TRBJ1-5, with a weak D call TRBD1 (6 bases). The CDR3 sequence is 14 residues long. Deletions cut 6 bases from V and 7 bases from J, with 16 bases between. The germline gives CDR1 MNHNY, CDR2 SVGAGI (reference sequence). CDR3 bases: TGTGCCAGCAGCACTCAGGGGCTCGGGCAGCCCCAGCATTTT. It specifies CASSTQGLGQPQHF.

V usage is TRBV27 and J usage is TRBJ1-5; the D is unclear. CDR1 MNHEY and CDR2 SMNVEV come from the germline V gene (reference sequence). This CDR3 comprises 15 residues. V was clipped by 1 base and J by 0 bases, with 7 bases between them. The CDR3 region is CASSLYRDSNQPQHF. CDR3 DNA: TGTGCCAGCAGTTTATATCGGGATAGCAATCAGCCCCAGCATTTT.

The chain has TRBV6-5 and TRBJ1-3, with TRBD1 matching 7 bases. V lost 6 bases to trimming and J lost 0 bases; unmatched junction nucleotides: 5. Germline assignment: CDR1 MNHEY and CDR2 SVGAGI. This CDR3 is 15 amino acids long. The CDR3 DNA is TGTGCCAGCAGACCGGGACAGCACTCTGGAAACACCATATATTTT. Translated, it gives CASRPGQHSGNTIYF.

This clone was counted a few times. The V and J genes are TRBV7-2 and TRBJ2-1; TRBD2 matches at 7 bases. CDR3 length: 13 amino acids. The germline V gene has CDR1 SGHTA and CDR2 FQGNSA. V trimming: 5 bases; J trimming: 13 bases; junction bases outside the gene matches: 11. The CDR3 sequence is CASSRLAVNKQFF. Written as DNA, the CDR3 is TGTGCCAGCAGCCGGCTAGCGGTCAATAAACAGTTCTTC.

This clone showed up just once. V and J are TRBV2 and TRBJ2-1; TRBD2 matches at 9 bases. The trim removed 3 bases at V and 5 bases at J, leaving 5 bases unmatched. There are 15 residues in the CDR3. Per germline, CDR1 SNHLY and CDR2 FYNNEI. CDR3 amino acids: CASSDQAGGHNEQFF. CDR3 coding DNA: TGTGCCAGCAGTGACCAAGCGGGGGGCCACAATGAGCAGTTCTTC.

By sample fraction, this clone is medium-sized (0.01 to 0.1%). The chain couples TRBV27 to TRBJ1-2; D unresolved. CDR1 and CDR2 from the germline V gene are MNHEY and SMNVEV (reference sequence). This CDR3 contains 16 residues. Between the trimmed V and J ends, which lost 3 bases and 3 bases, there was a span of 17 bases. In DNA, the CDR3 is TGTGCCAGCAGTTTTGCCGCAGGAAAAGCCGACTATGGCTACACCTTC. Translated, it gives CASSFAAGKADYGYTF.

This sequence joins TRBV30 and TRBJ2-3; 7 bases map to TRBD2. The CDR3 sequence is 14 residues long. Germline trimming cut 3 bases from V and 0 bases from J; bases unmatched to any gene: 3. Germline V lookup: CDR1 GTSNPN, CDR2 SVGIG (reference sequence). The CDR3 here is CAWRSTSSTDTQYF. CDR3 in DNA: TGTGCCTGGAGATCGACTAGCAGCACAGATACGCAGTATTTT.